Reported below is one T cell receptor (beta chain). The antigen remains unidentified. Each patient's relapse followed autologous stem cell transplantation, and brentuximab vedotin exposure varied. The entry originates in a study of PD-1 blockade in classical Hodgkin lymphoma. Notes on the study in general: Among the patients, those starting nivolumab under 1 year after ASCT were excluded. Baseline TCR diversity was reportedly lower in newly diagnosed patients than healthy donors.

V was pared by 0 bases and J by 0 bases, with 7 bases between. The CDR3 contains 16 residues. CDR1 and CDR2 from the germline V gene are SGHRS and YFSETQ. Produced via immunoSEQ multiplex PCR; TCRdb's table is partial and in-frame only. Of more than 60,000 clones in the sample, more than 75% were seen once. The starting material was peripheral blood mononuclear cells (PBMCs), obtained at baseline. V and J are TRBV5-1 and TRBJ2-6; no reliable D call. This TCR was sampled from a human donor with classical Hodgkin lymphoma. The CDR3 DNA is TGCGCCAGCAGCTTGGCCTTTGGCTCTGGGGCCAACGTCCTGACTTTC. This codes for CASSLAFGSGANVLTF.